There are a few counts of the clone carrying this T cell receptor beta chain. The antigen remains undetermined. The source of the sample is a study of vaccination and CD4 T cells after COVID-19. Study details: The stimulus for the cells was overlapping spike peptides derived from SARS-CoV-2, HCoV-NL63, HCoV-OC43 and HCoV-229E. For control cultures, the treatment was a CEFX pool, an HIV-1 Nef pool, or no peptide.

The CDR3 is made up of 13 amino acids. V was clipped by 4 bases and J by 5 bases, with 11 bases between them. Germline CDR1 MNHEY, CDR2 SVGAGI. Specified treatment: approximately 9-day PBMC culture with coronavirus spike peptide pools or control peptides (ViraFEST assay). Ahead of the COVID-19 pandemic (2011-2018), the CD4+ T cells of the unexposed donor were collected. ViraFEST sequenced TCRs after peptide-pool expansion of antigen-specific T cells. The authors replaced half the medium with fresh IL-2 medium on days 3 and 7. The Oncomine TCR Beta short-read assay was what sequenced the DNA obtained from cultured CD4+ T cells. Cultures of CD4+ T cells served as the source for extracting genomic DNA. TCRdb reprocessed the PCR reads with MiXCR, giving one entry per CDR3 protein. The sample yields 9,500 to 14,000 distinct CDR3 sequences, 30% to 40% seen once.

The chain has TRBV6-5 and TRBJ2-5, with D possibly matching TRBD1 (6 bases). Sequenced: CD4+ T cells from blood, cultured in vitro. This TCR derives from a human donor in good health. The CDR3 sequence is CASSSRDTETQYF. For the CDR3, the DNA is TGTGCCAGCAGTTCCCGGGACACGGAGACCCAGTACTTC.